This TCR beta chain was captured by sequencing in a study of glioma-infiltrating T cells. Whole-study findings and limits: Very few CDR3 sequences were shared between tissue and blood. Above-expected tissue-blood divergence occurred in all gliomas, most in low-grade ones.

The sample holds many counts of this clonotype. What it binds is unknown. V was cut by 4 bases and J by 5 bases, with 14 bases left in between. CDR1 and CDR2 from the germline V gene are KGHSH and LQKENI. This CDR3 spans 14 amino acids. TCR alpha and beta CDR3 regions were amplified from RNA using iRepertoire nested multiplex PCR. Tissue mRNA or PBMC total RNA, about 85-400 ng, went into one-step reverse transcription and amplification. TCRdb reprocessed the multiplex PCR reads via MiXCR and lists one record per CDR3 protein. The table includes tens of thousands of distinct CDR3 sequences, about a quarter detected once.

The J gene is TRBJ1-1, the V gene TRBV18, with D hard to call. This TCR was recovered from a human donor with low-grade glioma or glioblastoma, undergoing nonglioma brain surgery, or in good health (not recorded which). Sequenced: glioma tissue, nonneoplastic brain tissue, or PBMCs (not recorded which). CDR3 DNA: TGTGCCAGCTCACTCGGACGGATTGAGACTGAAGCTTTCTTT. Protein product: CASSLGRIETEAFF. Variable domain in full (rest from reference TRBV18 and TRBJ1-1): NAGVMQNPRHLVRRRGQEARLRCSPMKGHSHVYWYRQLPEEGLKFMVYLQKENIIDESGMPKERFSAEFPKEGPSILRIQQVVRGDSAAYFCASSLGRIETEAFFGQGTRLTVV.